Shown below are 30 T cell receptor beta chains from a single sample sequenced in a study of T cells after yellow fever vaccination. TCRdb re-derived calls from the 5' RACE reads in MiXCR, one entry per CDR3 protein. The sample shows 340,000 or so distinct CDR3 sequences, under 15% of them seen only once. This specimen was CD4+ T cells sorted from PBMCs, taken 15 days after the yellow fever booster vaccination. These TCRs come from a man aged 18-30 years who received the YFV17D yellow fever vaccine.

This clonotype was detected a few times. Written as DNA, the CDR3 is TGTGCCAGCAGCCAGAGAGGGTATCCGTCTAATTCACCCCTCCACTTT. Its protein product is CASSQRGYPSNSPLHF. The chain employs TRBV9 and TRBJ1-6; D is undetermined. This CDR3 is built from 16 residues. Germline CDR1 is SGDLS and CDR2 is YYNGEE. V dropped 4 bases and J dropped 6 bases, with 17 bases sitting between them.

V usage is TRBV19 and J usage is TRBJ2-3; D is uncertain. CDR1 is LNHDA, CDR2 SQIVND, per germline (reference sequence). V was trimmed by 6 bases and J by 2 bases, leaving 15 bases between them. The CDR3 is 15 amino acids. For the CDR3, the DNA is TGTGCCAGTAGGGAATCAAGGGCGTTCACAGATACGCAGTATTTT. Its protein product is CASRESRAFTDTQYF.

This clonotype was seen a few times. The chain is built from TRBV12-3 or TRBV12-4 and TRBJ2-3; no definite D call. The CDR3 extends over 12 amino acids. Deletions cut 6 bases from V and 9 bases from J, with 13 bases between. The CDR3 coding sequence is TGTGCCAGCAGCCTCAGGTTCGGGACGCAGTATTTT. It specifies CASSLRFGTQYF.

This clonotype was recorded many times. The DNA of the CDR3 is TGCAGCGTCCCAGGGACCACGAACACCGGGGAGCTGTTTTTT. Translated: CSVPGTTNTGELFF. This rearrangement joins TRBV29-1 to TRBJ2-2, with D possibly called TRBD1 or TRBD2 (5 bases each). Germline CDR1 and CDR2: SQVTM and ANQGSEA. The CDR3 totals 14 residues. V dropped 6 bases and J dropped 0 bases, with 11 bases sitting between them.

This clonotype was counted only a few times. The chain carries TRBV7-2 and TRBJ1-2; D is perhaps TRBD1 (5 bases). Per the germline V gene, CDR1 is SGHTA and CDR2 is FQGNSA. The CDR3 is 13 amino acids. Trimming took off 8 bases at V and 4 bases at J, with 14 bases between the two ends. The CDR3 here is CASSLAGLYGYTF. For the CDR3, the DNA is TGTGCCAGCTCACTTGCGGGGCTCTATGGCTACACCTTC.

There are a few counts of this clonotype. The chain uses TRBV4-2 and TRBJ1-1; D remains unclear. Trimming stripped 0 bases from V and 11 bases from J, with 13 bases between. The germline V gene encodes CDR1 LGHNA and CDR2 YNFKEQ. The CDR3 sequence is 13 residues long. DNA for the CDR3: TGTGCCAGCAGCCAAGAAGGGTCAGGAGTCGCTTTCTTT. Translation gives CASSQEGSGVAFF.

Only a few counts were recorded for this clonotype. This chain links TRBV20-1 with TRBJ2-5; D possibly uses TRBD1 or TRBD2 (6 bases each). The CDR3 runs 15 residues. Deletions cut 3 bases from V and 1 base from J, with 15 bases between. CDR1 is DFQATT and CDR2 is SNEGSKA in the germline V gene (reference sequence). The CDR3 DNA follows: TGCAGTGCTAGGGGGGCGGGGAGGCCCCAAGAGACCCAGTACTTC. Encoded protein: CSARGAGRPQETQYF.

The sample holds many counts of this clonotype. The chain employs TRBV10-3 and TRBJ2-5; the match to TRBD1 covers 7 bases. Looked up from germline, CDR1 is ENHRY and CDR2 is SYGVKD. The CDR3 is made up of 13 amino acids. V dropped 10 bases and J dropped 5; count of bases not matched to a gene: 10. The CDR3 loop is CATRDRVGETQYF. The CDR3 coding sequence is TGTGCCACCCGCGACAGGGTCGGGGAGACCCAGTACTTC.

This clonotype was recorded a few times. The chain couples TRBV11-2 to TRBJ2-1; D remains unclear. The CDR3 is made up of 15 amino acids. The ends were cut back, 0 bases at V and 6 bases at J, with 12 bases in the middle. The germline CDR1 and CDR2 sequences are SGHAT and FQNNGV. CDR3 DNA sequence: TGTGCCAGCAGCTTAGATATCCTCCTCGTCAATGAGCAGTTCTTC. This translates into CASSLDILLVNEQFF.

This clonotype was counted between two and nine times. V and J are TRBV4-3 and TRBJ1-1; 7 bases map to TRBD1. CDR3 length: 15 residues. The germline V gene has CDR1 LGHNA and CDR2 YSLEER. V gave up 3 bases and J gave up 4 bases; unmatched junction bases: 8. The CDR3 DNA sequence: TGCGCCAGCAGCCAGGATGACAGGGTGGGCACTGAAGCTTTCTTT. Amino acid sequence: CASSQDDRVGTEAFF.

This clonotype was recorded a few times. J is TRBJ2-2 and V is TRBV18, with TRBD1 as a possible D gene (6 bases). Trimming took off 3 bases at V and 2 bases at J, with 13 bases between the two ends. Germline-derived CDR1 and CDR2 are KGHSH and LQKENI. This CDR3 comprises 16 residues. For the CDR3, the DNA is TGTGCCAGCTCACCGAGGCAGGGGCCAAACACCGGGGAGCTGTTTTTT. Its protein is CASSPRQGPNTGELFF. Together with reference TRBV18 and TRBJ2-2, the CDR3 gives the full variable domain: NAGVMQNPRHLVRRRGQEARLRCSPMKGHSHVYWYRQLPEEGLKFMVYLQKENIIDESGMPKERFSAEFPKEGPSILRIQQVVRGDSAAYFCASSPRQGPNTGELFFGEGSRLTVL.

This clonotype was detected only a few times. The genes are TRBV5-1 and TRBJ2-1; possible D gene TRBD1, 5 bases. CDR3 length: 15 residues. Per the germline V gene, CDR1 is SGHRS and CDR2 is YFSETQ. Trimming pared 4 bases from V and 6 bases from J, leaving 17 bases between. The CDR3 coding sequence is TGCGCCAGCAGCCCGGAGACAGAAGTATTCAATGAGCAGTTCTTC. Translating it yields CASSPETEVFNEQFF.

In its sample, this clonotype was seen many times. The chain joins TRBV18 to TRBJ1-1; TRBD1 aligns across 11 bases. Germline V gene sequence: CDR1 KGHSH, CDR2 LQKENI. J gave up 2 bases and V 5 bases, and 7 bases lay outside the gene matches. The CDR3 sequence is 16 residues long. The CDR3 DNA follows: TGTGCCAGCTCATTTCGGACAGGGGGCACAAACACTGAAGCTTTCTTT. This sequence encodes CASSFRTGGTNTEAFF.

The J gene is TRBJ1-1, the V gene TRBV9; maybe TRBD1 (6 bases). This CDR3 is built from 15 residues. Deletions cut 4 bases from V and 3 bases from J, with 16 bases between. The V gene's germline CDR1 is SGDLS and CDR2 YYNGEE. CDR3 in DNA: TGTGCCAGCAGCTCCGATCCTACAGGGTACACTGAAGCTTTCTTT. This translates into CASSSDPTGYTEAFF.

The gene calls are TRBV20-1 and TRBJ1-5; 12 positions agree with TRBD1. The CDR3 loop spans 18 amino acids. Germline V CDR1 and CDR2: DFQATT, SNEGSKA (reference sequence). V shed 1 base and J 0 bases; nucleotides not matched to a gene: 7. In nucleotides, the CDR3 is TGCAGTGCTAGAGGGCCGGGACAGGGGGCGCGTAGCAATCAGCCCCAGCATTTT. It specifies CSARGPGQGARSNQPQHF.

In nucleotides, the CDR3 is TGCGCCAGCAGCTTGGCTAGCGTGGGCACCGGGGAGCTGTTTTTT. Its translation is CASSLASVGTGELFF. This chain uses TRBV5-1 with TRBJ2-2; weak D call: TRBD2 (6 bases). Trimming pared 0 bases from V and 4 bases from J, leaving 10 bases between. Germline-derived CDR1 and CDR2 are SGHRS and YFSETQ. There are 15 residues in the CDR3.

In this sample, this clonotype turned up a few times. The rearrangement links TRBV7-2 to TRBJ2-7, with 9 bases aligning to TRBD2. The CDR3 length is 16 residues. Germline values: CDR1 SGHTA, CDR2 FQGNSA. V lost 8 bases and J lost 0; bases outside the gene matches: 11. The CDR3 sequence is CASGKRLAGPSYEQYF. The CDR3 DNA follows: TGTGCCAGCGGAAAGAGGCTAGCGGGGCCCTCCTACGAGCAGTACTTC.

This clonotype turned up a few times. This sequence joins TRBV29-1 and TRBJ1-6; D not certain. V was shortened by 7 bases and J by 3 bases, with 10 bases between the two germline ends. The CDR3 is 13 amino acids. CDR1 is SQVTM and CDR2 is ANQGSEA in the germline V gene. CDR3 nucleotides: TGCAGCGCCTCGACGGACTATAATTCACCCCTCCACTTT. As protein: CSASTDYNSPLHF.

This clonotype appeared a few times. The chain couples TRBV29-1 to TRBJ2-1, with 9 bases that match TRBD1. V was pared by 0 bases and J by 4 bases, with 10 bases of the junction left unmatched. Germline CDR1 reads SQVTM; CDR2 reads ANQGSEA. The CDR3 has 17 residues. The CDR3 loop is CSVEDFGTGNLYNEQFF. DNA for the CDR3: TGCAGCGTTGAAGACTTCGGGACAGGGAACCTTTACAATGAGCAGTTCTTC.

This clonotype has ten or more counts. This sequence joins TRBV24-1 and TRBJ2-5; maybe TRBD1 (5 bases). Germline V gene data show CDR1 as KGHDR and CDR2 as SFDVKD. V was cut by 4 bases and J by 2 bases, with 16 bases left in between. The CDR3 loop spans 16 amino acids. This CDR3 is CATSDSRQPTQETQYF. The CDR3 region has the DNA TGTGCCACCAGTGACTCCCGACAGCCGACACAAGAGACCCAGTACTTC.

Only a few counts were recorded for this clonotype. J is TRBJ2-1 and V is TRBV10-1; TRBD2 matches at 11 bases. Germline V gene data show CDR1 as WNHNN and CDR2 as SYGVQD (reference sequence). This CDR3 spans 16 amino acids. Trimming took 6 bases from V and 9 from J; bases not matched to a gene: 13. This CDR3 is CASSDSGGVRLGEQFF. CDR3 DNA sequence: TGCGCCAGCAGCGATAGCGGGGGGGTACGTCTGGGTGAGCAGTTCTTC.

Of note for this clonotype: Sequence at one end of the junction differs from germline and may be a read error. J is TRBJ1-2 and V is TRBV4-3, with a possible D match to TRBD1 (6 bases). CDR1 is LGHNA, CDR2 YSLEER, per germline. The CDR3 has 14 residues. CDR3 in DNA: TGCGCCAGCAGCCACATGGAGGGCCAGGGGATATCATTTTTC. This codes for CASSHMEGQGISFF.

V usage is TRBV6-6 and J usage is TRBJ2-5, with 11 positions matching TRBD2. The CDR3 is 14 amino acids. Germline values: CDR1 MNHNY, CDR2 SVGAGI (reference sequence). V shed 7 bases and J 6 bases; nucleotides not matched to a gene: 7. In nucleotides, the CDR3 is TGTGCCAGCATTTTAGCGGGGGGGCTGAAGACCCAGTACTTC. Protein product: CASILAGGLKTQYF.

The chain recombines TRBV6-1 with TRBJ2-1; D remains ambiguous. The CDR3 loop spans 16 amino acids. V lost 4 bases, J lost 4 bases, and 17 bases lay in between. Germline CDR1 MNHNS, CDR2 SASEGT. CDR3 nucleotide sequence: TGTGCCAGCAGTGTCCCCCGACTGGATCGTTACAATGAGCAGTTCTTC. It encodes CASSVPRLDRYNEQFF.

This rearrangement joins TRBV7-3 to TRBJ2-2; 10 bases agree with TRBD2. V was clipped by 1 base and J by 5 bases; unmatched bases: 7. CDR1 and CDR2 (germline): SGHTA, FQGTGA. The length of the CDR3 is 17 residues. Written as DNA, the CDR3 is TGTGCCAGCAGCTTAAACCCAGTTAGCGGGGGGACCGGGGAGCTGTTTTTT. This translates into CASSLNPVSGGTGELFF.

In DNA, the CDR3 is TGCGCCAGCAGCCAAGACGAGAGAAATCGGGGGGGCCCGTACTTC. Encoded protein: CASSQDERNRGGPYF. The V gene is TRBV4-1, the J gene TRBJ2-7; TRBD2 matches at 8 bases. Germline V gene data show CDR1 as MGHRA and CDR2 as YSYEKL. Trimming took 0 bases from V and 12 from J; bases not matched to a gene: 13. The CDR3 length is 15 residues.

This clonotype has only a few counts. The rearrangement links TRBV20-1 to TRBJ2-1, with 8 bases that match TRBD2. The V gene end was trimmed by 3 bases and the J gene end by 9 bases; junction bases not matched to a gene: 13. This CDR3 region has 15 residues. In germline, CDR1 is DFQATT, CDR2 SNEGSKA (reference sequence). CDR3 in amino acids: CSASSLRGAIGEQFF. CDR3 DNA sequence: TGCAGTGCTAGCTCTTTGCGGGGGGCTATCGGTGAGCAGTTCTTC.

This clonotype was found a few times. This sequence joins TRBV6-5 and TRBJ2-7, with 9 bases fitting TRBD1. Germline trimming cut 4 bases from V and 3 bases from J; bases unmatched to any gene: 4. CDR3 length: 14 amino acids. Germline CDR1 is MNHEY and CDR2 is SVGAGI. CDR3 bases: TGTGCCAGCAGTTTGGGACAGGGCCACTACGAGCAGTACGTC. Translated: CASSLGQGHYEQYV.

This clonotype came up many times. The V gene is TRBV5-1, the J gene TRBJ1-1, with D hard to call. V was shortened by 0 bases and J by 0 bases, with 6 bases between the two germline ends. The CDR3 covers 14 residues. Germline V gene data show CDR1 as SGHRS and CDR2 as YFSETQ. CDR3 loop: CASSLVQMNTEAFF. The CDR3 DNA reads as TGCGCCAGCAGCTTGGTTCAGATGAACACTGAAGCTTTCTTT.

This clonotype was seen a handful of times. This rearrangement joins TRBV11-2 to TRBJ2-5; D unclear. The CDR3 contains 15 residues. V was shortened by 0 bases and J by 0 bases, with 8 bases between the two germline ends. Germline V lookup: CDR1 SGHAT, CDR2 FQNNGV. CDR3 bases: TGTGCCAGCAGCTTAGACCCGGTGTACCAAGAGACCCAGTACTTC. It translates to CASSLDPVYQETQYF. The full variable domain, in which reference TRBV11-2 and TRBJ2-5 provide the parts outside the CDR3, is EAGVAQSPRYKIIEKRQSVAFWCNPISGHATLYWYQQILGQGPKLLIQFQNNGVVDDSQLPKDRFSAERLKGVDSTLKIQPAKLEDSAVYLCASSLDPVYQETQYFGPGTRLLVL.